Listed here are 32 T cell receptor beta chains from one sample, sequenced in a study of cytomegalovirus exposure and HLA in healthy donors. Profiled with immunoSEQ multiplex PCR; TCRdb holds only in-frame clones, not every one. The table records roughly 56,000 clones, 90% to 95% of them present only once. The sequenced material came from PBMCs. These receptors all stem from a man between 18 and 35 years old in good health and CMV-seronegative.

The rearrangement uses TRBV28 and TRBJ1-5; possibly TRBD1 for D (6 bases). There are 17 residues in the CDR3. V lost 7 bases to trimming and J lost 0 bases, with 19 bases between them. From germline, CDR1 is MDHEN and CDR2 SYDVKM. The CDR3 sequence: CASNYLDSSYSNQPQHF. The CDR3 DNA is TGTGCCAGCAATTATTTGGACAGCTCGTATAGCAATCAGCCCCAGCATTTT.

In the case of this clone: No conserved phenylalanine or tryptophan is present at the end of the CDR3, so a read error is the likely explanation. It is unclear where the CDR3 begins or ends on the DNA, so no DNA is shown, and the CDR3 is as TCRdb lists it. CDR3 loop: CAWSPGYPV. The chain links TRBV30 to TRBJ2-6; the table names TRBD2, a call not compared with the DNA. The germline V gene encodes CDR1 GTSNPN and CDR2 SVGIG (reference sequence). The CDR3 adds up to 9 amino acids, both ends counted.

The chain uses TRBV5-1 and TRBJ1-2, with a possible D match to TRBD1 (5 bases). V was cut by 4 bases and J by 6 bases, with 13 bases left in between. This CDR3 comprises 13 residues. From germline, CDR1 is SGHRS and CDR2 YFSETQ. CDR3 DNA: TGCGCCAGCAGCGCCTCAGGGAGGGATGGCTACACCTTC. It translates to CASSASGRDGYTF.

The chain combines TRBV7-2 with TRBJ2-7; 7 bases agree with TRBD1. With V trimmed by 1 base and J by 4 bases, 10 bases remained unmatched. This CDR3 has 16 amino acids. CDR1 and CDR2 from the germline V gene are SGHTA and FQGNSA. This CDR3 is CASSLETDRVRYEQYF. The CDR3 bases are TGTGCCAGCAGCTTAGAGACAGACAGGGTAAGGTACGAGCAGTACTTC.

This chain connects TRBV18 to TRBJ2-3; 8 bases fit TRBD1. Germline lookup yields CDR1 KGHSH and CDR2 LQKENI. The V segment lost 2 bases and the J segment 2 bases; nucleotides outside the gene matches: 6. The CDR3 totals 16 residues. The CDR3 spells CASSPGWTGNTDTQYF. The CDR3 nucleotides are TGTGCCAGCTCACCAGGGTGGACAGGGAACACAGATACGCAGTATTTT.

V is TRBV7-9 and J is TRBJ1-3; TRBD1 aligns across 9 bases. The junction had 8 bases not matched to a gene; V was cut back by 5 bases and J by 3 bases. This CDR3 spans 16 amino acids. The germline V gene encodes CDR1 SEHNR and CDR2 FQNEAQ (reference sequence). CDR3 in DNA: TGTGCCAGCAGCCTCAAGGAGGGACAGGGTGGAAACACCATATATTTT. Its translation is CASSLKEGQGGNTIYF.

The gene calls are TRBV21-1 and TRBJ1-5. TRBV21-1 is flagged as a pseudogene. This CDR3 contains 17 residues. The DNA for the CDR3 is TGTGCCAGCAGCAAAGAGGCGGGCTTTTATAGCAATCAGCCCCAGCATTTT. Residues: CASSKEAGFYSNQPQHF.

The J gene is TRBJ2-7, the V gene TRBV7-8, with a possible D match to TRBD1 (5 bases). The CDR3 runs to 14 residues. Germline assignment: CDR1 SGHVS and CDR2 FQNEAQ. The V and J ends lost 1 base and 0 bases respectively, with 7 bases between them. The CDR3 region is CASSLVDSSYEQYF. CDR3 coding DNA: TGTGCCAGCAGCTTAGTTGACAGCTCCTACGAGCAGTACTTC.

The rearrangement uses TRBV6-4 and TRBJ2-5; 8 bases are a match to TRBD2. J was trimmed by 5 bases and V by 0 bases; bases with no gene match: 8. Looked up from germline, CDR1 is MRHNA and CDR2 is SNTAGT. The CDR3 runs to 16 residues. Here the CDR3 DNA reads TGTGCCAGCAGTGACTCTCCGACTAGCGCCCATGAGACCCAGTACTTC. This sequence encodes CASSDSPTSAHETQYF.

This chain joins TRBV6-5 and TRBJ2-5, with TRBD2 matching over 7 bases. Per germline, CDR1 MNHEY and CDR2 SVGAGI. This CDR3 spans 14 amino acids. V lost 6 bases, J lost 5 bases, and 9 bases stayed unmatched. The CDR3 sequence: CASRMGGSTETQYF. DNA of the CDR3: TGTGCCAGCAGGATGGGCGGGAGCACGGAGACCCAGTACTTC.

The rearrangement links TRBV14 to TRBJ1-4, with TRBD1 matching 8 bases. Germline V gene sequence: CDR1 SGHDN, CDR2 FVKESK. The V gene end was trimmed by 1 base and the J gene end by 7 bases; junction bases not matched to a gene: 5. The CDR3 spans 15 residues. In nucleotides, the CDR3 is TGTGCCAGCAGCCAAGTTCAGGGGGCGGGTGAAAAACTGTTTTTT. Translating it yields CASSQVQGAGEKLFF.

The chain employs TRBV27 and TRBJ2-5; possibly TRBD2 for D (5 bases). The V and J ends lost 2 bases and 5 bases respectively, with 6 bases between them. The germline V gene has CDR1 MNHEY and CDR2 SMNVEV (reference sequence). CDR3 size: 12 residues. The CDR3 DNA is TGTGCCAGCAGTTTAAGAGGGGAGACCCAGTACTTC. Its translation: CASSLRGETQYF.

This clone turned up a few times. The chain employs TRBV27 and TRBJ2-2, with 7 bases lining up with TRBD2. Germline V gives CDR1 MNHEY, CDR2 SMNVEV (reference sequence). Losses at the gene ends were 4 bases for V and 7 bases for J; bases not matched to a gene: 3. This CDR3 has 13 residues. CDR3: CASSSGEGGELFF. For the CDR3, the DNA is TGTGCCAGCAGTTCCGGGGAGGGCGGGGAGCTGTTTTTT.

The CDR3 protein is CASSLNPGQEGFGETQYF. The CDR3, as DNA: TGCGCCAGCAGCTTGAACCCGGGACAGGAGGGTTTTGGGGAGACCCAGTACTTC. The V and J genes are TRBV5-1 and TRBJ2-5, with 8 positions matching TRBD1. V lost 1 base to trimming and J lost 5 bases; unmatched junction nucleotides: 16. Germline V gene lookup returns CDR1 SGHRS and CDR2 YFSETQ. The length of the CDR3 is 18 residues.

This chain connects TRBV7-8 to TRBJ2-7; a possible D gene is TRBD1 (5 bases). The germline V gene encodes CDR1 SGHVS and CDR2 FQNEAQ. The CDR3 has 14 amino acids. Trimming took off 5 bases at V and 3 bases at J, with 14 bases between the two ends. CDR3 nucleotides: TGTGCCAGCAGCCTACAGGACAACCTCTACGAGCAGTACTTC. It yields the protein CASSLQDNLYEQYF.

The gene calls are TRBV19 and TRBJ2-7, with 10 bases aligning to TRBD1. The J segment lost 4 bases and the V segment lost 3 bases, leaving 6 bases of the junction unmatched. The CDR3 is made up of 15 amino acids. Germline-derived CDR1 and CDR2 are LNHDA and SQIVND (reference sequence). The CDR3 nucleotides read TGTGCCAGTAGTATCGGGACAGGGGTTCGGTACGAGCAGTACTTC. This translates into CASSIGTGVRYEQYF.

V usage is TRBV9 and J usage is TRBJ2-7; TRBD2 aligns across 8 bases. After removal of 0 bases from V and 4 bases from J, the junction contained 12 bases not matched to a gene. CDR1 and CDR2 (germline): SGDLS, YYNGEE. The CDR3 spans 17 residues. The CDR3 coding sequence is TGTGCCAGCAGCGTAGGCTTACGGGTAGCGGGACTTTACGAGCAGTACTTC. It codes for CASSVGLRVAGLYEQYF.

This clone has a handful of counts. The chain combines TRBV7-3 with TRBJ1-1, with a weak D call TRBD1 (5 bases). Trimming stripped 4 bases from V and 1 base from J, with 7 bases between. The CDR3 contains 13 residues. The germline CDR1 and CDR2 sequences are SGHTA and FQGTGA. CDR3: CASSSQANTEAFF. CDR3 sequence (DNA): TGTGCCAGCAGCTCACAGGCGAACACTGAAGCTTTCTTT.

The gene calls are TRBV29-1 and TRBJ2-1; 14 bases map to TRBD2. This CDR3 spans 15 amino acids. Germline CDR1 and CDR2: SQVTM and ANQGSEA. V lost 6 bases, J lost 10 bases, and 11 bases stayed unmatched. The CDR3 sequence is CSVERLAGGLEEQFF. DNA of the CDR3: TGCAGCGTGGAACGACTAGCGGGAGGGCTAGAGGAGCAGTTCTTC.

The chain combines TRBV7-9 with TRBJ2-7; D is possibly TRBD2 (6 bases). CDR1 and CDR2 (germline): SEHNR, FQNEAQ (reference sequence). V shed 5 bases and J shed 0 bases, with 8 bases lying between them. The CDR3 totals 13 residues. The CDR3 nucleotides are TGTGCCAGCAGCGGGCGGGGCTCCTACGAGCAGTACTTC. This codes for CASSGRGSYEQYF.

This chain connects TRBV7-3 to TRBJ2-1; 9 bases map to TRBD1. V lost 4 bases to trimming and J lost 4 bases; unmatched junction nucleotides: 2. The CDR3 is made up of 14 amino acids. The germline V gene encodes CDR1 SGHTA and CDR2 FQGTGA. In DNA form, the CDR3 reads TGTGCCAGCAGCTCCGGGACAGGGTACAATGAGCAGTTCTTC. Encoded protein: CASSSGTGYNEQFF.

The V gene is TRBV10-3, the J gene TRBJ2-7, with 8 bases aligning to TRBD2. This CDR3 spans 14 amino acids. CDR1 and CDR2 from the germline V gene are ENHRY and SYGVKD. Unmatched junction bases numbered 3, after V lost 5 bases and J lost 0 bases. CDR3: CAISKRERSYEQYF. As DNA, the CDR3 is TGTGCCATCAGTAAGCGGGAGCGCTCCTACGAGCAGTACTTC.

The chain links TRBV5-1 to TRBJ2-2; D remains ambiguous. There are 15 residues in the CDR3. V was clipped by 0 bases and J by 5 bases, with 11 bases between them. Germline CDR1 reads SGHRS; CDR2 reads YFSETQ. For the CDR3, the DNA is TGCGCCAGCAGCTTGGGACCGGAGTGGACCGGGGAGCTGTTTTTT. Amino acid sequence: CASSLGPEWTGELFF.

The CDR3 is CASSYPRDTLSREKLFF. The CDR3 DNA sequence: TGTGCCAGCAGCTATCCACGGGACACCCTTTCGCGAGAAAAACTGTTTTTT. J is TRBJ1-4 and V is TRBV11-2, with a tentative D call TRBD1 (6 bases). Germline V gene sequence: CDR1 SGHAT, CDR2 FQNNGV. With 4 bases removed from V and 8 bases from J, the gap between germline ends came to 23 bases. This CDR3 has 17 residues.

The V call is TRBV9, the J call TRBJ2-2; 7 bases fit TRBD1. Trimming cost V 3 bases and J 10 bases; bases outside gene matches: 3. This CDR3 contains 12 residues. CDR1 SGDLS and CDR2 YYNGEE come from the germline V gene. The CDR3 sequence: CASSGQGEELFF. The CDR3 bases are TGTGCCAGCAGCGGACAGGGAGAGGAGCTGTTTTTT.

The chain's CDR3 is CASSTASGTEGDGYTF. The CDR3 coding sequence is TGTGCCAGCAGTACCGCCTCCGGGACAGAAGGGGATGGCTACACCTTC. The rearrangement uses TRBV27 and TRBJ1-2, with 7 bases matching TRBD1. CDR3 length equals 16 residues. After removal of 5 bases from V and 6 bases from J, the junction contained 15 bases not matched to a gene. The germline CDR1 and CDR2 sequences are MNHEY and SMNVEV (reference sequence).

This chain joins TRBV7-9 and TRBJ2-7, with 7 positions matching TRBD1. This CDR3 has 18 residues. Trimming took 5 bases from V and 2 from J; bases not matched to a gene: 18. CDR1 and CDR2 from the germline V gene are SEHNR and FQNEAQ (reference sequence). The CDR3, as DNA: TGTGCCAGCAGCCCGAGGGGGCAGTTCAGAGGGGAACCCTACGAGCAGTACTTC. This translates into CASSPRGQFRGEPYEQYF.

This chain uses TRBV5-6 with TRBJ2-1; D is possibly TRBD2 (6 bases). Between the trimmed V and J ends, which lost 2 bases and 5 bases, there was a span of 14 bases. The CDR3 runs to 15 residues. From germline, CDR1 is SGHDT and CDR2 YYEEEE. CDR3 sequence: CASSFGGINDNEQFF. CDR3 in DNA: TGTGCCAGCAGCTTCGGCGGGATTAACGACAATGAGCAGTTCTTC.

CDR3: CASSRATAANTGELFF. The CDR3 DNA follows: TGCGCCAGCAGCCGCGCGACAGCCGCGAACACCGGGGAGCTGTTTTTT. The V call is TRBV5-1, the J call TRBJ2-2, with TRBD1 as a possible D gene (5 bases). The germline V and J ends were trimmed by 4 bases and 0 bases, with 13 bases remaining between them. CDR3 length: 16 amino acids. Germline values: CDR1 SGHRS, CDR2 YFSETQ. Filled out from reference TRBV5-1 and TRBJ2-2, the complete variable domain reads KAGVTQTPRYLIKTRGQQVTLSCSPISGHRSVSWYQQTPGQGLQFLFEYFSETQRNKGNFPGRFSGRQFSNSRSEMNVSTLELGDSALYLCASSRATAANTGELFFGEGSRLTVL.

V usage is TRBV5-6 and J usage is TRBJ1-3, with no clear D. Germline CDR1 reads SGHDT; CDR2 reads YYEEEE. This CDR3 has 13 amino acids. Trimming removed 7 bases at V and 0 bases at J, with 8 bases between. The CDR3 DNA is TGTGCCAGCCGATACAGCTCTGGAAACACCATATATTTT. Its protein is CASRYSSGNTIYF.

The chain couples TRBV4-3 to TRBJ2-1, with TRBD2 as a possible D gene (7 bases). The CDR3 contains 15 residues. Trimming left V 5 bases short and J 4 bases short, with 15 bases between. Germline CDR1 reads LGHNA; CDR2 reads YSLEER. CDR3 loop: CASSARGGGYNEQFF. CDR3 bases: TGCGCCAGCAGCGCCCGAGGGGGAGGGTACAATGAGCAGTTCTTC.

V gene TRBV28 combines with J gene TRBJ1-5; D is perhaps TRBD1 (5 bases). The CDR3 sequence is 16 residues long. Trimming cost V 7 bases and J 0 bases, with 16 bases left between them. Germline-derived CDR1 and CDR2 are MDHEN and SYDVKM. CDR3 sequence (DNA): TGTGCCAGCACTACCCGGGGGGTCGATAGCAATCAGCCCCAGCATTTT. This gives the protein CASTTRGVDSNQPQHF.